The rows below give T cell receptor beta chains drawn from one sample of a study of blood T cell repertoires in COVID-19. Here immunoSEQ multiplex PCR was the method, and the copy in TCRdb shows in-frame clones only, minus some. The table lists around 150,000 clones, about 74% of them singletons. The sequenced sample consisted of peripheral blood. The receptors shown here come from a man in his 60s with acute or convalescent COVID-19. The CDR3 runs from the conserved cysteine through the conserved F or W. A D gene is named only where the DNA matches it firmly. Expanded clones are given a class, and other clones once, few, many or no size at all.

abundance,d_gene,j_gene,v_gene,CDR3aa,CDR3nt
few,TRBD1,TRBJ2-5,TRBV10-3,CATKGQGQVETQYF,TGTGCCACCAAGGGACAGGGACAGGTAGAGACCCAGTACTTC
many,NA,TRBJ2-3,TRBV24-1,CATSEDDRDSTDTQYF,TGTGCCACCAGTGAGGACGACAGAGACAGCACAGATACGCAGTATTTT
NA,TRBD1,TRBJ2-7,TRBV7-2,CASSMGQGPYGQYF,TGTGCCAGCAGTATGGGACAGGGTCCCTACGGGCAGTACTTC
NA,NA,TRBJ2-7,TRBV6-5,CASGSIRDEQYF,TGTGCCAGTGGTAGTATACGGGACGAGCAGTACTTC
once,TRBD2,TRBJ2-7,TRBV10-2,CASSEGGLAEIYEQYF,TGCGCCAGCAGTGAGGGCGGACTAGCGGAGATCTACGAGCAGTACTTC
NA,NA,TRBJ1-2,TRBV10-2,CASSDSHRYGYTF,TGCGCCAGCAGTGACTCCCACCGGTATGGCTACACCTTC
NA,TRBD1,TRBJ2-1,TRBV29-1,CSVEPTGDSSYNEQFF,TGCAGCGTTGAGCCTACAGGGGACAGCTCCTACAATGAGCAGTTCTTC
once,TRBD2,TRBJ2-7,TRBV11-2,CASSLAPSGGVYEQYF,TGTGCCAGCAGCTTAGCCCCTAGCGGGGGTGTTTACGAGCAGTACTTC
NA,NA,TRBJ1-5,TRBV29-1,CSVAQGMSQPQHF,TGCAGCGTTGCACAGGGAATGAGTCAGCCCCAGCATTTT
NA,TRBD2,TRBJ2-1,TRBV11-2,CASSFPTSGTPSSYNEQFF,TGTGCCAGCAGCTTCCCGACTAGCGGGACCCCCAGCTCCTACAATGAGCAGTTCTTC
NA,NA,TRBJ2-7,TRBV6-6,CASSWDTLGDEQYF,TGTGCCAGCAGTTGGGACACCCTTGGGGACGAGCAGTACTTC
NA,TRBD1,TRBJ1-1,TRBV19,CASSTGQGLNTEAFF,TGTGCCAGTAGTACGGGACAGGGGTTGAACACTGAAGCTTTCTTT
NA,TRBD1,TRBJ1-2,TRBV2,CASLRPRRQGTVYGYTF,TGTGCCTCCCTACGGCCACGCAGACAGGGAACTGTTTATGGCTACACCTTC
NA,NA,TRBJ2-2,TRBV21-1,CASSHRANTGELFF,TGTGCCAGCAGTCACAGGGCGAACACCGGGGAGCTGTTTTTT
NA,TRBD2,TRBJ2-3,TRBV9,CASSVKRGVGDTQYF,TGTGCCAGCAGCGTAAAACGGGGGGTTGGAGATACGCAGTATTTT
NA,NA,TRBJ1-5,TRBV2,CASSEEAGGNQPQHF,TGTGCCAGCAGTGAAGAGGCAGGGGGCAATCAGCCCCAGCATTTT
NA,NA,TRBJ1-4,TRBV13,CASSVIAGGSEKLFF,TGTGCCAGCAGCGTGATCGCGGGGGGGAGTGAAAAACTGTTTTTT
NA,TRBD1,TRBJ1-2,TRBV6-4,CASSKQGGTDYGYTF,TGTGCCAGCAGCAAACAGGGGGGAACAGACTATGGCTACACCTTC
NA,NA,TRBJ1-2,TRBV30,CAWNRGRAAGYTF,TGTGCCTGGAATAGAGGCAGGGCGGCTGGCTACACCTTC
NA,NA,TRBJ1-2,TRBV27,CASSLGINYGYTF,TGTGCCAGCAGCCTCGGGATCAACTATGGCTACACCTTC
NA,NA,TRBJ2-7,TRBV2,CASSAGDREQYF,TGTGCCAGCAGTGCAGGGGATCGGGAGCAGTACTTC
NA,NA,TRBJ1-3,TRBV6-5,CASSYSYGNTIYF,TGTGCCAGCAGTTACTCTTATGGAAACACCATATATTTT
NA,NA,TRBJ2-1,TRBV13,CASSHLSVSGVYNEQFF,TGTGCCAGCAGCCACCTTTCAGTTTCAGGGGTTTACAATGAGCAGTTCTTC
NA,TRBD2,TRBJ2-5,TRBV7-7,CASSVGLAGGSETQYF,TGTGCCAGCAGCGTTGGACTAGCGGGGGGGTCAGAGACCCAGTACTTC
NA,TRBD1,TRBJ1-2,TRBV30,CAWINGRGRSGYTF,TGTGCCTGGATTAACGGCAGGGGGCGTAGTGGCTACACCTTC
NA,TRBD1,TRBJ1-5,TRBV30,CAWSLGQGNQPQHF,TGTGCCTGGAGTCTGGGACAGGGGAATCAGCCCCAGCATTTT
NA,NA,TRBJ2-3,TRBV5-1,CASSLGRGGRTDTQYF,TGCGCCAGCAGCTTGGGGCGCGGGGGCCGCACAGATACGCAGTATTTT
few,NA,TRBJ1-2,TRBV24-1,CATSGRDGLGGYTF,TGTGCCACCAGTGGGAGGGATGGCCTTGGGGGCTACACCTTC
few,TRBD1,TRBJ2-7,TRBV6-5,CASRGQGAHEQYF,TGTGCCAGCAGAGGACAGGGGGCCCACGAGCAGTACTTC
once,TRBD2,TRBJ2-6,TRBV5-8,CARGELSGANVLTF,TGTGCCCGGGGGGAACTCTCTGGGGCCAACGTCCTGACTTTC
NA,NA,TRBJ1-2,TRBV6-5,CASSLTRASYGYTF,TGTGCCAGCAGTTTGACCAGGGCGAGCTATGGCTACACCTTC
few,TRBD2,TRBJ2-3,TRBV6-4,CASSEDGGATDTQYF,TGTGCCAGCAGTGAGGACGGGGGGGCCACAGATACGCAGTATTTT
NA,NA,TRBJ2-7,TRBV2,CASKQTGAYEQYF,TGTGCCAGCAAGCAGACAGGTGCATACGAGCAGTACTTC
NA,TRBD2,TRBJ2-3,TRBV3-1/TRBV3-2,CASRPAGYTDTQYF,TGTGCCAGCAGACCAGCGGGGTACACAGATACGCAGTATTTT
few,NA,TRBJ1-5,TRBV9,CASSVESWTVLNQPQHF,TGTGCCAGCAGCGTAGAGTCGTGGACAGTTCTCAATCAGCCCCAGCATTTT
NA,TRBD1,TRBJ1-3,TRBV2,CASSGTGVLSGNTIYF,TGTGCCAGCAGCGGGACAGGGGTCCTCTCTGGAAACACCATATATTTT
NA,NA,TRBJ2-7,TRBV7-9,CASGPGLTYEQYF,TGTGCCTCGGGCCCGGGACTTACCTACGAGCAGTACTTC
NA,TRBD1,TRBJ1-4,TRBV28,CASSSAQTGGAVGFF,TGTGCCAGCAGCTCAGCCCAGACAGGGGGCGCGGTCGGGTTTTTT
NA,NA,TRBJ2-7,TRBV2,CASSRSTYEQYF,TGTGCCAGCAGTCGATCTACCTACGAGCAGTACTTC
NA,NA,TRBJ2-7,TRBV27,CASSLEQGHEQYF,TGTGCCAGCAGTTTAGAACAGGGCCACGAGCAGTACTTC
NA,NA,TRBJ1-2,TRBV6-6,CASREREGPNYGYTF,TGTGCCAGCAGAGAAAGGGAGGGCCCCAACTATGGCTACACCTTC
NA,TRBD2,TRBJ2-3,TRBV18,CASSPPGGGGPDTQYF,TGTGCCAGCTCACCACCGGGCGGGGGAGGGCCAGATACGCAGTATTTT
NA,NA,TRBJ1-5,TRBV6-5,CASSRSSNQPQHF,TGTGCCAGCAGTAGGAGTAGCAATCAGCCCCAGCATTTT
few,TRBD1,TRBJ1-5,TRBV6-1,CASSEIGQGYQPQHF,TGTGCCAGCAGTGAAATCGGACAGGGCTATCAGCCCCAGCATTTT
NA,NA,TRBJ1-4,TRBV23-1,CASYWPAGVLFF,TGCGCCAGCTACTGGCCGGCAGGGGTACTGTTTTTT
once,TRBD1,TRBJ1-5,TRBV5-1,CASSLGWTGSNQPQHF,TGCGCCAGCAGCTTGGGCTGGACAGGTAGCAATCAGCCCCAGCATTTT
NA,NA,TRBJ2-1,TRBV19,CASRLGGNSYNEQFF,TGTGCCAGTAGGCTCGGGGGTAACTCCTACAATGAGCAGTTCTTC
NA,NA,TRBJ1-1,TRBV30,CAWREDTNTEAFF,TGTGCCTGGAGAGAGGACACGAACACTGAAGCTTTCTTT
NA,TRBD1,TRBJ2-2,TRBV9,CASSVNPGQGTNTGELFF,TGTGCCAGCAGCGTCAACCCGGGACAGGGAACGAACACCGGGGAGCTGTTTTTT